This is a list of T cell receptor beta chains from one sample in a study of CD8+ T cells in alopecia areata. Clones were read by immunoSEQ multiplex PCR, and TCRdb kept only the in-frame ones, dropping some. The table shows hundreds of thousands of clones, with 67% occurring only once. This material consisted of CD4+ T cells sorted from blood, taken at week 0. These TCRs come from a human donor with alopecia areata. Both conserved end residues are part of each CDR3. A D gene is named only where the DNA matches it firmly. Expanded clones get a size class; other rows say once, few or many, or leave the size out.

J | V | D | size | DNA | CDR3
TRBJ2-6 | TRBV6-4 | . | . | TGTGCCAGCAGTGACTCGAGCTCTGGGGCCAACGTCCTGACTTTC | CASSDSSSGANVLTF
TRBJ1-1 | TRBV7-9 | TRBD1 | few | TGTGCCAGCAGCTTGACAGGGGACACTGAAGCTTTCTTT | CASSLTGDTEAFF
TRBJ2-5 | TRBV7-2 | . | . | TGTGCCAGCATCCAGAGCTTGTGGGAGACCCAGTACTTC | CASIQSLWETQYF
TRBJ1-1 | TRBV25-1 | TRBD1 | few | TGTGCCAGCAACAAACAGGGGTTCGACACTGAAGCTTTCTTT | CASNKQGFDTEAFF
TRBJ1-2 | TRBV29-1 | TRBD1 | few | TGCAGCGTCCGCCGGGACAGGGACCTCTACACCTTC | CSVRRDRDLYTF
TRBJ2-7 | TRBV29-1 | TRBD1 | . | TGCAGCGTTCGGACAGGGAACTTTCGGCAGTACTTC | CSVRTGNFRQYF
TRBJ2-5 | TRBV9 | . | . | TGTGCCAGCAGCGTCTCCGGGTGGGGCCAAGAGACCCAGTACTTC | CASSVSGWGQETQYF
TRBJ2-5 | TRBV5-1 | . | . | TGCGCCAGCAGCTTGGGGATCTCTCGGGAGACCCAGTACTTC | CASSLGISRETQYF
TRBJ2-5 | TRBV20-1 | . | . | TGCAGTGCTAAGAGAGGAGAGACCCAGTACTTC | CSAKRGETQYF
TRBJ2-3 | TRBV2 | . | few | TGTGCCAGTGGGGCGTTTGATACGCAGTATTTT | CASGAFDTQYF
TRBJ2-1 | TRBV2 | TRBD1 | few | TGTGCCAACCCAGGGCCCAGGGGGCAATATGAGCAGTTCTTC | CANPGPRGQYEQFF
TRBJ1-2 | TRBV15 | . | . | TGTGCCACCAGCAGAGTTCAAAACTATGGCTACACCTTC | CATSRVQNYGYTF
TRBJ1-1 | TRBV15 | . | . | TGTGCCACCAGCAACACGAACACTGAAGCTTTCTTT | CATSNTNTEAFF
TRBJ1-2 | TRBV29-1 | TRBD1 | . | TGCAGCGTCTTGACTGGACAGGGGGCCAACTATGGCTACACCTTC | CSVLTGQGANYGYTF
TRBJ1-5 | TRBV5-7 | TRBD1 | . | TGTGCCAGCAGCTTGGGACAGGGACTAGGTCAGCCCCAGCATTTT | CASSLGQGLGQPQHF
TRBJ2-7 | TRBV29-1 | TRBD1 | few | TGCAGCGCCGGGACAGGGATCTACGAGCAGTACTTC | CSAGTGIYEQYF
TRBJ1-1 | TRBV30 | . | . | TGTGCCTGGACGCGGCCAAGAGGGGCTTTCTTT | CAWTRPRGAFF
TRBJ2-7 | TRBV2 | . | . | TGTGCCAGGGAGGGCACAGGGAAGGACGAGCAGTACTTC | CAREGTGKDEQYF
TRBJ2-6 | TRBV30 | TRBD1 | . | TGTGCCTGGGAATATCAGACAGGGGGGACTGGGGCCAACGTCCTGACTTTC | CAWEYQTGGTGANVLTF
TRBJ2-1 | TRBV29-1 | . | few | TGCAGCGTGAGGACAGATTACAATGAGCAGTTCTTC | CSVRTDYNEQFF
TRBJ2-2 | TRBV10-3 | . | few | TGTGCCACTTACTCAAGGACCTTCACCGGGGAGCTGTTTTTT | CATYSRTFTGELFF
TRBJ1-1 | TRBV7-9 | . | . | TGTGCCAGCAGCTCGGGACACCGAATGAACACTGAAGCTTTCTTT | CASSSGHRMNTEAFF
TRBJ1-1 | TRBV5-1 | . | . | TGCGCCAGCAGCTTTTTCGACAGGACGAACACTGAAGCTTTCTTT | CASSFFDRTNTEAFF
TRBJ1-1 | TRBV11-3 | TRBD1 | few | TGTGCCAGCAGGGACAGGACTGACACTGAAGCTTTCTTT | CASRDRTDTEAFF
TRBJ2-7 | TRBV4-1 | . | . | TGCGCCAGCAGCCAAGATCTCGGAGGGGCCGTCTACGAGCAGTACTTC | CASSQDLGGAVYEQYF
TRBJ2-5 | TRBV11-2 | . | medium-sized | TGTGCCAGCAGCTTAGTTGATTTAGGACAGGAGACCCAGTACTTC | CASSLVDLGQETQYF